One and the same sample provided the 19 T cell receptor beta chains below, sequenced in a study of T cell repertoires in cytomegalovirus infection. TCRdb passed the reads through MiXCR, listing each CDR3 protein once. The sample records some 680,000 distinct CDR3 sequences, less than 40% being singletons. Sequenced input: PBMCs. All receptors derive from a human donor in good health (CMV status not recorded). Some clones in this sample may be carry-over from other donors' samples.

This clonotype was counted once. J is TRBJ2-7 and V is TRBV6-8; the D call may be TRBD1 or TRBD2 (5 bases each). CDR1 is MNHGY, CDR2 SAAAGT, per germline. This CDR3 is built from 15 residues. Deletions cut 2 bases from V and 4 bases from J, with 15 bases between. CDR3 nucleotides: TGTGCCAGCAGTTACCGTGAGGGGCTCTTATACGAGCAGTACTTC. The encoded protein is CASSYREGLLYEQYF.

This clonotype was counted a few times. The gene calls are TRBV6-1 and TRBJ1-1; D unresolved. V was pared by 4 bases and J by 4 bases, with 10 bases between. Germline CDR1 is MNHNS and CDR2 is SASEGT. This CDR3 is 13 amino acids long. The CDR3 region is CASSAKAGTEAFF. The DNA of the CDR3 is TGTGCCAGCAGTGCCAAGGCAGGCACTGAAGCTTTCTTT.

The sample holds many counts of this clonotype. CDR3 bases: TGTGCCAGCAGCTTTATCAATGAAAAACTGTTTTTT. Residues: CASSFINEKLFF. V and J are TRBV7-2 and TRBJ1-4; D remains ambiguous. The CDR3 runs 12 residues. Looked up from germline, CDR1 is SGHTA and CDR2 is FQGNSA. V shed 3 bases and J shed 5 bases, with 4 bases lying between them.

The chain carries TRBV24-1 and TRBJ2-1; D possibly matches TRBD1 or TRBD2 (6 bases each). This CDR3 comprises 14 residues. The germline V gene has CDR1 KGHDR and CDR2 SFDVKD. Deletions cut 1 base from V and 5 bases from J, with 8 bases between. The DNA of the CDR3 is TGTGCCACCAGTGATTTAGGGGGGAACAATGAGCAGTTCTTC. Translating it yields CATSDLGGNNEQFF.

Ten or more counts support this clonotype. The J gene is TRBJ2-3, the V gene TRBV7-2; D is possibly TRBD2 (6 bases). Germline V gene sequence: CDR1 SGHTA, CDR2 FQGNSA. CDR3 size: 19 residues. The ends were cut back, 1 base at V and 4 bases at J, with 24 bases in the middle. CDR3 DNA sequence: TGTGCCAGCAGCTTAGGGAGGACCGGGAGCCGACGCCTCCCAGATACGCAGTATTTT. It codes for CASSLGRTGSRRLPDTQYF.

There are a few counts of this clonotype. The CDR3 nucleotides read TGTGCCAGCAGCTTATTATGGTCTGGAAACACCATATATTTT. As protein: CASSLLWSGNTIYF. The chain links TRBV7-6 to TRBJ1-3; no reliable D call. In germline, CDR1 is SGHVS, CDR2 FNYEAQ. CDR3 length: 14 amino acids. Trimming took off 2 bases at V and 1 base at J, with 6 bases between the two ends.

A word on this clonotype: This may come from a read error, since a much larger clone is one base off. V and J are TRBV7-8 and TRBJ1-5; D not certain. Germline V gene lookup returns CDR1 SGHVS and CDR2 FQNEAQ. This CDR3 spans 15 amino acids. CDR3 coding DNA: TGTTCCAGCAGCTTAACGGGTGGTAGCAATCAGCCCCAGCATTTT. As protein: CSSSLTGGSNQPQHF.

The CDR3 region has the DNA TGTGCCAGCAGTGAAGCTCCAGGCCCCGGGGAGCTGTTTTTT. Its protein is CASSEAPGPGELFF. This chain uses TRBV6-1 with TRBJ2-2; D is ambiguous. V was pared by 0 bases and J by 6 bases, with 8 bases between. This CDR3 region has 14 residues. Germline CDR1 is MNHNS and CDR2 is SASEGT.

The chain employs TRBV12-3 or TRBV12-4 and TRBJ2-3; D may be TRBD1 or TRBD2 (5 bases each). With 6 bases removed from V and 4 bases from J, the gap between germline ends came to 14 bases. The CDR3 is 14 amino acids. CDR3 DNA sequence: TGTGCCAGCAGCCGGGACGGCAACTCAGATACGCAGTATTTT. Its translation: CASSRDGNSDTQYF.

The chain recombines TRBV7-2 with TRBJ1-2; the D is unclear. V lost 5 bases, J lost 4 bases, and 17 bases lay in between. The CDR3 totals 15 residues. CDR1 is SGHTA, CDR2 FQGNSA, per germline. The CDR3 here is CASSPLTRRAYGYTF. The CDR3, as DNA: TGTGCCAGCAGCCCGCTCACGAGACGGGCCTATGGCTACACCTTC. The entire variable domain, with the rest obtained from reference TRBV7-2 and TRBJ1-2, is as follows: GAGVSQSPSNKVTEKGKDVELRCDPISGHTALYWYRQSLGQGLEFLIYFQGNSAPDKSGLPSDRFSAERTGGSVSTLTIQRTQQEDSAVYLCASSPLTRRAYGYTFGSGTRLTVV.

This clonotype has a single count. The chain combines TRBV28 with TRBJ2-1, with 13 bases fitting TRBD2. The germline gives CDR1 MDHEN, CDR2 SYDVKM. V shed 8 bases, J shed 9 bases, and the junction held 7 bases outside the gene matches. The CDR3 runs to 14 residues. Here the CDR3 reads CASWTSGSRGEQFF. As DNA, the CDR3 is TGTGCCAGCTGGACTAGCGGGAGCCGGGGTGAGCAGTTCTTC.

About this clonotype: One junction end disagrees with the germline gene, perhaps due to a read error. V usage is TRBV28 and J usage is TRBJ2-5, with D maybe TRBD2 (7 bases). Germline V gene data show CDR1 as MDHEN and CDR2 as SYDVKM. This CDR3 has 14 residues. The CDR3 spells CASRTSGGQETPYF. In DNA form, the CDR3 reads TGTGCCAGCAGGACATCCGGGGGGCAAGAGACCCCGTACTTT.

V and J are TRBV15 and TRBJ2-3, with TRBD2 matching over 13 bases. The germline gives CDR1 LNHNV, CDR2 YYDKDF (reference sequence). Trimming at V came to 0 bases and at J to 5 bases, leaving 8 bases not matched to a gene. This CDR3 region has 18 residues. The CDR3 nucleotides are TGTGCCACCAGCAGAGATCGGAGGACTAGCGGGGGAGGAGATACGCAGTATTTT. Amino acid sequence: CATSRDRRTSGGGDTQYF.

To note about this clonotype: Compared with germline, one end of the junction differs, possibly owing to a read error. The rearrangement links TRBV5-1 to TRBJ2-1; no firm D call. The CDR3 loop spans 13 amino acids. CDR1 and CDR2 from the germline V gene are SGHRS and YFSETQ. Here the CDR3 DNA reads TGCGCCAGCACCTTGAACCCGGTCGATGAGCAGTTCTTC. Its translation is CASTLNPVDEQFF.

This clonotype appeared a few times. The chain has TRBV7-2 and TRBJ2-7; D may correspond to TRBD1 or TRBD2 (5 bases each). Trimming cost V 5 bases and J 7 bases, with 12 bases left between them. The CDR3 consists of 12 residues. Germline-derived CDR1 and CDR2 are SGHTA and FQGNSA. The CDR3 is CASSHPWGEQYF. CDR3 nucleotide sequence: TGTGCCAGCAGCCACCCGTGGGGGGAGCAGTACTTC.

This chain links TRBV25-1 with TRBJ2-3; no clear D. CDR1 is MGHDK, CDR2 SYGVNS, per germline. The CDR3 runs to 13 residues. V was pared by 7 bases and J by 0 bases, with 8 bases between. This chain's CDR3 is CASNGQSTDTQYF. The CDR3 DNA is TGTGCCAGCAATGGTCAGAGCACAGATACGCAGTATTTT.

This chain joins TRBV7-9 and TRBJ2-4, with a tentative D call TRBD1 (6 bases). Germline values: CDR1 SEHNR, CDR2 FQNEAQ (reference sequence). V shed 5 bases and J shed 7 bases, with 15 bases lying between them. The CDR3 contains 14 residues. CDR3: CASSIGQIGNIQYF. CDR3 nucleotides: TGTGCCAGCAGCATTGGACAGATCGGGAACATTCAGTACTTC. Full variable domain (remainder filled in from reference TRBV7-9 and TRBJ2-4): DTGVSQNPRHKITKRGQNVTFRCDPISEHNRLYWYRQTLGQGPEFLTYFQNEAQLEKSRLLSDRFSAERPKGSFSTLEIQRTEQGDSAMYLCASSIGQIGNIQYFGAGTRLSVL.

This chain connects TRBV28 to TRBJ2-7; maybe TRBD1 (5 bases). The germline V and J ends were trimmed by 6 bases and 3 bases, with 21 bases remaining between them. There are 16 residues in the CDR3. Germline CDR1 is MDHEN and CDR2 is SYDVKM. The CDR3 here is CASSGQGSTQNYEQYF. In nucleotides, the CDR3 is TGTGCCAGCAGCGGTCAGGGCTCAACCCAAAACTACGAGCAGTACTTC.

The sample holds many counts of this clonotype. The chain recombines TRBV27 with TRBJ1-5; 7 nucleotides agree with TRBD1. There are 14 residues in the CDR3. The V and J ends lost 3 bases and 3 bases, in that order; junction bases with no gene match: 2. Germline V gene lookup returns CDR1 MNHEY and CDR2 SMNVEV (reference sequence). DNA of the CDR3: TGTGCCAGCAGTTTGGGACAGTTCAATCAGCCCCAGCATTTT. Translation: CASSLGQFNQPQHF.